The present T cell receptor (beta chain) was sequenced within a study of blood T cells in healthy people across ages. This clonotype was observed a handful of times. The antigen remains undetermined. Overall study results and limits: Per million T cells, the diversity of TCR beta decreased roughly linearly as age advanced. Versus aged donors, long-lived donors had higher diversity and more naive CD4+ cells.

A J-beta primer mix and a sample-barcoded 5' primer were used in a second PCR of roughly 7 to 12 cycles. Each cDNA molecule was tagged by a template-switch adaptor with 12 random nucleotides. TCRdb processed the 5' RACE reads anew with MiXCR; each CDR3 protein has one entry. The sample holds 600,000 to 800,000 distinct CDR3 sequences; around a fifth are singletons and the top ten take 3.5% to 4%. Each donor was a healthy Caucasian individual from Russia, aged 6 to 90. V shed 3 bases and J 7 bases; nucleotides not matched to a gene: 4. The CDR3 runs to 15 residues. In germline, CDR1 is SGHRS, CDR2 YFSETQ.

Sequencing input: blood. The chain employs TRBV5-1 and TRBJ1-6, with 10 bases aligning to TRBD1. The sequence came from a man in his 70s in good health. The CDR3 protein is CASSSGTGDNSPLHF. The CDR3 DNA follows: TGCGCCAGCAGCTCCGGGACAGGGGACAATTCACCCCTCCACTTT.